The source of this T cell receptor beta chain is a study of glioma-infiltrating T cells. Germline CDR1 is DFQATT and CDR2 is SNEGSKA (reference sequence). The CDR3 has 15 residues. V trimming: 6 bases; J trimming: 5 bases; junction bases outside the gene matches: 14. TCR alpha and beta CDR3 regions were amplified from RNA using iRepertoire nested multiplex PCR. TCRdb fed the multiplex PCR reads into MiXCR, producing one record per CDR3 protein. The sample consists of some 160,000 distinct CDR3 sequences, around 40% of them appearing once. Material: glioma tissue, nonneoplastic brain tissue, or PBMCs (not recorded which). The V call is TRBV20-1, the J call TRBJ2-7, with TRBD2 matching 9 bases. The sequence came from a human donor with low-grade glioma or glioblastoma, undergoing nonglioma brain surgery, or in good health (not recorded which). The CDR3 region has the DNA TGCAGTGCAGACGTTAGCGGGAGCGAATACAACGAGCAGTACTTC. It yields the protein CSADVSGSEYNEQYF.